Presented here are 7 T cell receptor beta chains from one specimen sequenced in a study of technical replicates of blood from a handful of donors (dated by TCRdb to the late 2010s). Library generation was performed with the immunoSEQ multiplex PCR assay. TCRdb mirrors the immuneACCESS table, restricted to in-frame sequences. Some clones are absent from its copies; in checked studies, under half trace to an unresolved V gene, and the reason for the others is unknown. Counted in this sample were about 84,000 clones; 85% to 95% of them appeared once. The ten most abundant clones make up roughly 0.25% of the sample. Sequencing used T cells isolated from PBMCs. These receptors all stem from a human donor in good health.

This chain joins TRBV27 and TRBJ1-4, with D possibly matching TRBD1 (6 bases). Germline CDR1 and CDR2: MNHEY and SMNVEV (reference sequence). The length of the CDR3 is 15 residues. V lost 5 bases to trimming and J lost 7 bases, with 17 bases between them. In DNA form, the CDR3 reads TGTGCCAGCAGTGAATATGGGACAATCGGTGAAAAACTGTTTTTT. This encodes CASSEYGTIGEKLFF.

V gene TRBV6-5 combines with J gene TRBJ1-1; the match to TRBD1 covers 8 bases. Germline CDR1 reads MNHEY; CDR2 reads SVGAGI. The CDR3 runs 14 residues. V lost 7 bases to trimming and J lost 2 bases; unmatched junction nucleotides: 6. CDR3 bases: TGTGCCAGCATCACAGGGGGGGTTAACACTGAAGCTTTCTTT. Amino acids: CASITGGVNTEAFF.

The chain recombines TRBV6-1 with TRBJ2-7, with D perhaps matching TRBD1 (5 bases). The CDR3 is 13 amino acids. Trimming stripped 6 bases from V and 1 base from J, with 10 bases between. CDR1 MNHNS and CDR2 SASEGT come from the germline V gene. The CDR3 coding sequence is TGTGCCAGCAGACAGGACGTATCCTACGAGCAGTACTTC. Translating it yields CASRQDVSYEQYF.

This chain joins TRBV4-1 and TRBJ2-7; 10 bases map to TRBD1. Germline V gene lookup returns CDR1 MGHRA and CDR2 YSYEKL. This CDR3 has 16 residues. Trimming cost V 4 bases and J 3 bases; bases outside gene matches: 9. The CDR3 is CASSPELRDRGYEQYF. CDR3 in DNA: TGCGCCAGCAGCCCTGAGCTTCGGGACAGGGGCTACGAGCAGTACTTC.

J is TRBJ2-7 and V is TRBV18; D may be TRBD1 (5 bases). Germline V gene lookup returns CDR1 KGHSH and CDR2 LQKENI. V lost 2 bases and J 1 base, leaving 9 bases between the germline ends. The CDR3 covers 14 residues. The CDR3 loop reads CASSPGDRSYEQYF. The CDR3 DNA reads TGTGCCAGCTCACCAGGTGACAGATCCTACGAGCAGTACTTC.

The chain employs TRBV6-6 and TRBJ1-2, with a tentative D call TRBD1 (5 bases). Trimming shortened V by 2 bases and J by 5 bases, and 12 bases separated the two germline ends. Looked up from germline, CDR1 is MNHNY and CDR2 is SVGAGI (reference sequence). The CDR3 runs to 14 residues. The CDR3 region is CASSYGGRGYGYTF. The CDR3, as DNA: TGTGCCAGCAGTTACGGGGGGAGGGGTTATGGCTACACCTTC.

Only one count was recorded for this clone. The chain employs TRBV4-1 and TRBJ2-1, with TRBD1 as a possible D gene (5 bases). The CDR3 spans 14 residues. Germline V gives CDR1 MGHRA, CDR2 YSYEKL. The V and J ends lost 5 bases and 4 bases respectively, with 12 bases between them. In DNA, the CDR3 is TGCGCCAGCAGCAAAGGGGTGCGGTACAATGAGCAGTTCTTC. This sequence encodes CASSKGVRYNEQFF.